This TCR beta chain derives from a study of cytomegalovirus exposure and HLA in healthy donors. Looked up from germline, CDR1 is MNHEY and CDR2 is SMNVEV (reference sequence). V lost 6 bases and J lost 6; bases outside the gene matches: 11. CDR3 size: 14 residues. The PCR contained 60 Vbeta and 13 Jbeta primers. This table comes from immunoSEQ multiplex PCR, and its TCRdb copy is limited to in-frame clones, with some not included. The sample lists 120,000 to 150,000 clones, around 80% seen once, with 2.5% to 3% in the top ten. This chain connects TRBV27 to TRBJ2-7, with 7 bases identical to TRBD1. The TCR originated in a young woman in good health and CMV-seronegative. Material: PBMCs. CDR3 sequence (DNA): TGTGCCAGCAGCCCCGACAGGGTATCGGGCGAGCAGTACTTC. This translates into CASSPDRVSGEQYF.